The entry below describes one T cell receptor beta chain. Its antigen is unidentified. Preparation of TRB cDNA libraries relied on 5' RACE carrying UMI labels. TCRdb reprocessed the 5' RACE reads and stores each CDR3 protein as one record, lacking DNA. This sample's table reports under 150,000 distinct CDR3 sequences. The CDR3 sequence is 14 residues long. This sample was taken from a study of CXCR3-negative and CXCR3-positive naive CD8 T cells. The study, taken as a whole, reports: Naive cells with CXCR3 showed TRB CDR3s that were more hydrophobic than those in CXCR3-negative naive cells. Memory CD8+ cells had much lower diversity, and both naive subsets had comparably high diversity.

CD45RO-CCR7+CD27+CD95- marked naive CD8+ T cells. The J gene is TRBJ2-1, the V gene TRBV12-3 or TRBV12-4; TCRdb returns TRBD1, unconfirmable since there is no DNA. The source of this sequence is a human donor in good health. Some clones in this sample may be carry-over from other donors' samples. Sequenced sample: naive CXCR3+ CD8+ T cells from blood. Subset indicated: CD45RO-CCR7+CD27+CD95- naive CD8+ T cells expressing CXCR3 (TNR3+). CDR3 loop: CASEDSTSYNEQFF.